This passage covers 27 T cell receptor beta chains from one sample sequenced in a study of shared clonotypes between healthy human individuals. Profiled with immunoSEQ multiplex PCR; TCRdb holds only in-frame clones, not every one. The table shows around 330,000 clones, with roughly 70% occurring only once. Sequenced material: memory CD4+ T cells sorted from blood. Subset defined: CD45RA-negative fraction. These receptors were obtained from a man aged 25-40 years in good health.

This clone was recorded a few times. The chain couples TRBV7-8 to TRBJ1-5, with TRBD1 as a possible D gene (5 bases). V was trimmed by 5 bases and J by 0 bases, leaving 14 bases between them. The CDR3 consists of 16 residues. Germline V gene sequence: CDR1 SGHVS, CDR2 FQNEAQ. The CDR3 sequence is CASSPRAGDSNQPQHF. CDR3 bases: TGTGCCAGCAGCCCCAGGGCGGGAGATAGCAATCAGCCCCAGCATTTT.

This clone has a handful of counts. The rearrangement uses TRBV18 and TRBJ2-5; D not certain. CDR3 length: 13 amino acids. Germline-derived CDR1 and CDR2 are KGHSH and LQKENI. Trimming took 4 bases from V and 2 from J, leaving 8 bases between them. The CDR3 reads CASSLDEQETQYF. As DNA, the CDR3 is TGTGCCAGCTCACTGGACGAACAAGAGACCCAGTACTTC.

This clone appeared a few times. The J gene is TRBJ2-3, the V gene TRBV19; 10 bases align to TRBD1. There are 15 residues in the CDR3. Germline lookup yields CDR1 LNHDA and CDR2 SQIVND (reference sequence). V dropped 4 bases and J dropped 1; count of bases not matched to a gene: 2. CDR3 amino acids: CASSTGTGGTDTQYF. The CDR3 DNA reads TGTGCCAGTAGTACGGGGACAGGGGGCACAGATACGCAGTATTTT. Together with reference TRBV19 and TRBJ2-3, the CDR3 gives the full variable domain: DGGITQSPKYLFRKEGQNVTLSCEQNLNHDAMYWYRQDPGQGLRLIYYSQIVNDFQKGDIAEGYSVSREKKESFPLTVTSAQKNPTAFYLCASSTGTGGTDTQYFGPGTRLTVL.

This clone has just a few counts. The chain links TRBV30 to TRBJ2-6; 7 nucleotides line up with TRBD1. Trimming cost V 5 bases and J 6 bases; bases outside gene matches: 7. The length of the CDR3 is 14 residues. Germline V gene data show CDR1 as GTSNPN and CDR2 as SVGIG (reference sequence). DNA of the CDR3: TGTGCCTGGGAAAGAGGGGGCGAGGCCAACGTCCTGACTTTC. It is translated as CAWERGGEANVLTF.

The chain is built from TRBV11-2 and TRBJ2-1; TRBD2 matches at 12 bases. This CDR3 is 16 amino acids long. Germline trimming cut 1 base from V and 4 bases from J; bases unmatched to any gene: 2. Germline assignment: CDR1 SGHAT and CDR2 FQNNGV. CDR3 region: CASSLGTSGRYNEQFF. The CDR3 DNA follows: TGTGCCAGCAGCTTAGGCACTAGCGGGAGGTACAATGAGCAGTTCTTC.

The gene calls are TRBV5-6 and TRBJ2-7; 8 nucleotides match TRBD2. The V segment lost 1 base and the J segment 3 bases; nucleotides outside the gene matches: 3. This CDR3 is 14 amino acids long. Per germline, CDR1 SGHDT and CDR2 YYEEEE. CDR3 sequence reads: CASSLRGRLYEQYF. CDR3 sequence (DNA): TGTGCCAGCAGCTTGCGCGGGAGGCTCTACGAGCAGTACTTC.

The chain recombines TRBV14 with TRBJ2-1; 10 nucleotides line up with TRBD2. The germline V gene has CDR1 SGHDN and CDR2 FVKESK. The CDR3 has 15 amino acids. Trimming took 4 bases from V and 5 from J; bases not matched to a gene: 5. The CDR3 nucleotides are TGTGCCAGCAGCCTTCTAACTAGCGGGAACAATGAGCAGTTCTTC. It translates to CASSLLTSGNNEQFF.

The gene calls are TRBV5-1 and TRBJ2-5, with 8 bases that match TRBD1. The V and J ends lost 4 bases and 2 bases, in that order; junction bases with no gene match: 4. CDR1 and CDR2 (germline): SGHRS, YFSETQ. The CDR3 sequence is 14 residues long. CDR3: CASSRQGSQETQYF. In nucleotides, the CDR3 is TGCGCCAGCAGCCGACAGGGGAGTCAAGAGACCCAGTACTTC.

The count of this clone is one. This rearrangement joins TRBV20-1 to TRBJ2-5; D uncertain. CDR3 length equals 11 residues. Germline CDR1 DFQATT, CDR2 SNEGSKA (reference sequence). The V and J ends lost 8 bases and 2 bases respectively, with 9 bases between them. CDR3 in amino acids: CSYLMQETQYF. The CDR3 DNA reads TGCAGTTACCTGATGCAAGAGACCCAGTACTTC.

The rearrangement uses TRBV5-1 and TRBJ2-2; D perhaps matches TRBD2 (6 bases). With 4 bases removed from V and 6 bases from J, the gap between germline ends came to 16 bases. Germline V lookup: CDR1 SGHRS, CDR2 YFSETQ. The CDR3 consists of 15 residues. The CDR3 coding sequence is TGCGCCAGCAGCGCGGAGGTGGGGGGAGCCGGGGAGCTGTTTTTT. Its protein product is CASSAEVGGAGELFF.

Only one count was recorded for this clone. The gene calls are TRBV19 and TRBJ1-1; D possibly corresponds to TRBD1 (5 bases). This CDR3 has 15 residues. From germline, CDR1 is LNHDA and CDR2 SQIVND (reference sequence). V lost 4 bases, J lost 4 bases, and 16 bases lay in between. In nucleotides, the CDR3 is TGTGCCAGTAGTAGGGACCTGGGACGGGGCACTGAAGCTTTCTTT. Protein sequence: CASSRDLGRGTEAFF.

This clone showed up just a few times. This chain links TRBV6-5 with TRBJ1-2, with D possibly matching TRBD1 (5 bases). The ends were cut back, 4 bases at V and 7 bases at J, with 19 bases in the middle. Germline V gene data show CDR1 as MNHEY and CDR2 as SVGAGI. The CDR3 loop spans 15 amino acids. The CDR3 nucleotides are TGTGCCAGCAGTTCGGGGTGGGGCGAGACGAGTGGCTACACCTTC. Residues: CASSSGWGETSGYTF.

This clone was seen repeatedly, ten times or more. V gene TRBV10-3 combines with J gene TRBJ2-7; D unresolved. Trimming stripped 4 bases from V and 4 bases from J, with 5 bases between. CDR3 length: 11 residues. Per the germline V gene, CDR1 is ENHRY and CDR2 is SYGVKD. The CDR3 DNA sequence: TGTGCCATCAGTGGTTTGTACGAGCAGTACTTC. Translated, it gives CAISGLYEQYF.

This clone has more than one count but fewer than ten. This chain joins TRBV10-1 and TRBJ1-5; no clear D gene. The CDR3 is 12 amino acids. V lost 3 bases to trimming and J lost 6 bases, with 6 bases between them. Germline CDR1 and CDR2: WNHNN and SYGVQD (reference sequence). CDR3 protein: CASSDGVQPQHF. CDR3 nucleotides: TGCGCCAGCAGTGATGGCGTTCAGCCCCAGCATTTT.

This clone has a single count. The gene calls are TRBV18 and TRBJ2-7; 10 nucleotides match TRBD1. Germline CDR1 and CDR2: KGHSH and LQKENI. This CDR3 spans 16 amino acids. Unmatched junction bases numbered 10, after V lost 3 bases and J lost 5 bases. The CDR3 nucleotides read TGTGCCAGCTCACCTCCTCGCCGGGACAGGGGTCACGAGCAGTACTTC. Residues: CASSPPRRDRGHEQYF. Complete variable domain (other parts from reference TRBV18 and TRBJ2-7): NAGVMQNPRHLVRRRGQEARLRCSPMKGHSHVYWYRQLPEEGLKFMVYLQKENIIDESGMPKERFSAEFPKEGPSILRIQQVVRGDSAAYFCASSPPRRDRGHEQYFGPGTRLTVT.

This chain connects TRBV5-4 to TRBJ2-1, with a tentative D call TRBD2 (6 bases). Germline values: CDR1 SGHNT, CDR2 YYREEE (reference sequence). Trimming took off 4 bases at V and 7 bases at J, with 9 bases between the two ends. CDR3 length: 12 residues. The CDR3 loop reads CASSRDFNEQFF. CDR3 DNA sequence: TGTGCCAGCAGCAGGGACTTTAATGAGCAGTTCTTC.

This clone was found many times. The chain uses TRBV2 and TRBJ2-1, with 8 bases that match TRBD1. The CDR3 totals 15 residues. V gave up 6 bases and J gave up 7 bases; unmatched junction bases: 11. Germline lookup yields CDR1 SNHLY and CDR2 FYNNEI. DNA of the CDR3: TGTGCCAGCAGAGTTTCTGCAGGGGGCTTTAATGAGCAGTTCTTC. This codes for CASRVSAGGFNEQFF.

The sample holds one count of this clone. This chain joins TRBV5-1 and TRBJ2-3; D is unclear. V lost 4 bases and J lost 3, with 9 bases in between. The CDR3 consists of 13 residues. Looked up from germline, CDR1 is SGHRS and CDR2 is YFSETQ. CDR3 nucleotide sequence: TGCGCCAGCAGCACCGAACCGACAGATACGCAGTATTTT. As protein: CASSTEPTDTQYF.

The rearrangement uses TRBV29-1 and TRBJ1-1, with D perhaps matching TRBD1 (5 bases). Looked up from germline, CDR1 is SQVTM and CDR2 is ANQGSEA. This CDR3 comprises 12 residues. Deletions cut 5 bases from V and 6 bases from J, with 13 bases between. Written as DNA, the CDR3 is TGCAGCGTTAAATGGGGGTCCCCTGAAGCTTTCTTT. This encodes CSVKWGSPEAFF.

Turning to this clone: At the DNA level, this CDR3 is encoded by other sequences in the same sample as well. This rearrangement joins TRBV5-1 to TRBJ2-7; D could derive from TRBD1 or TRBD2 (5 bases each). The germline V gene has CDR1 SGHRS and CDR2 YFSETQ. The CDR3 is 14 residues long. V lost 1 base, J lost 2 bases, and 10 bases lay in between. The CDR3 nucleotides are TGCGCCAGCAGCTTGTTAGGGGAGACCTACGAGCAGTACTTC. This codes for CASSLLGETYEQYF.

This clone has only a few counts. This specimen includes other DNA sequences encoding the same CDR3. The chain employs TRBV2 and TRBJ1-5; no firm D call. V was shortened by 3 bases and J by 1 base, with 4 bases between the two germline ends. Germline CDR1 is SNHLY and CDR2 is FYNNEI. This CDR3 has 13 residues. The CDR3 is CASSEQSNQPQHF. In DNA, the CDR3 is TGTGCCAGCAGTGAGCAGAGCAATCAGCCCCAGCATTTT.

The chain recombines TRBV20-1 with TRBJ1-1, with D hard to call. This CDR3 region has 11 residues. V was trimmed by 6 bases and J by 1 base, leaving 6 bases between them. Germline V lookup: CDR1 DFQATT, CDR2 SNEGSKA (reference sequence). CDR3 residues: CSAIKNTEAFF. In nucleotides, the CDR3 is TGCAGTGCGATAAAGAACACTGAAGCTTTCTTT.

This clone came up once. The CDR3 region is CASSPTSGSFYEQYF. For the CDR3, the DNA is TGTGCCAGCAGCCCGACTAGCGGGAGTTTCTACGAGCAGTACTTC. V usage is TRBV7-8 and J usage is TRBJ2-7; 12 bases align to TRBD2. Per the germline V gene, CDR1 is SGHVS and CDR2 is FQNEAQ. CDR3 size: 15 residues. V lost 5 bases to trimming and J lost 3 bases; unmatched junction nucleotides: 5.

The chain employs TRBV4-1 and TRBJ2-1; a possible D gene is TRBD2 (5 bases). Trimming stripped 2 bases from V and 9 bases from J, with 20 bases between. The V gene's germline CDR1 is MGHRA and CDR2 YSYEKL. There are 16 residues in the CDR3. For the CDR3, the DNA is TGCGCCAGCAGCCAACTGTCGAAGACTATTTTCCTTGAGCAGTTCTTC. This gives the protein CASSQLSKTIFLEQFF.

This clone showed up just a few times. The chain recombines TRBV5-5 with TRBJ2-1; D unclear. Trimming pared 0 bases from V and 9 bases from J, leaving 7 bases between. This CDR3 is built from 12 residues. The germline V gene has CDR1 SGHKS and CDR2 YYEKEE (reference sequence). The chain's CDR3 is CASSLDVGEQFF. The CDR3 nucleotides read TGTGCCAGCAGCTTGGATGTGGGTGAGCAGTTCTTC.

The chain is built from TRBV6-1 and TRBJ2-2; D is unclear. The CDR3 contains 13 residues. CDR1 MNHNS and CDR2 SASEGT come from the germline V gene. V dropped 6 bases and J dropped 6 bases, with 11 bases sitting between them. CDR3 DNA: TGTGCCAGCAGCCTACACGTAGCCGGGGAGCTGTTTTTT. Translated, it gives CASSLHVAGELFF.

This chain links TRBV9 with TRBJ2-1, with D tentatively TRBD1 or TRBD2 (6 bases each). V lost 0 bases and J 5 bases, leaving 12 bases between the germline ends. CDR1 is SGDLS, CDR2 YYNGEE, per germline. CDR3 length equals 15 residues. The DNA of the CDR3 is TGTGCCAGCAGCGTAGGTGGCGGGACAAACAATGAGCAGTTCTTC. Its translation is CASSVGGGTNNEQFF.